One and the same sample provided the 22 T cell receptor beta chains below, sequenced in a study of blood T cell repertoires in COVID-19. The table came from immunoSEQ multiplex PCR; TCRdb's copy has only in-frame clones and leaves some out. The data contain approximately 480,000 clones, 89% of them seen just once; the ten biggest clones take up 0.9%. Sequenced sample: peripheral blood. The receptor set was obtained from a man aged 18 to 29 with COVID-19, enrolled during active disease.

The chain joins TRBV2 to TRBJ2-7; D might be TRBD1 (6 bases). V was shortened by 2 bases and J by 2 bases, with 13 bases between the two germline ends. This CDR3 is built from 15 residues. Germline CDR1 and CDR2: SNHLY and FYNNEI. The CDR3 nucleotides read TGTGCCAGCAGTGAACCCGGGACAAAAACCTACGAGCAGTACTTC. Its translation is CASSEPGTKTYEQYF.

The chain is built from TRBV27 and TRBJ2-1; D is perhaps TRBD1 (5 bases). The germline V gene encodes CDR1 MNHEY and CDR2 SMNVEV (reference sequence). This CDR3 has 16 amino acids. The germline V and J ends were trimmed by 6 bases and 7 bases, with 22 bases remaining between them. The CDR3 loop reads CASRPRQSHIGNEQFF. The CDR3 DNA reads TGTGCCAGCAGGCCCAGACAGTCACACATCGGGAATGAGCAGTTCTTC.

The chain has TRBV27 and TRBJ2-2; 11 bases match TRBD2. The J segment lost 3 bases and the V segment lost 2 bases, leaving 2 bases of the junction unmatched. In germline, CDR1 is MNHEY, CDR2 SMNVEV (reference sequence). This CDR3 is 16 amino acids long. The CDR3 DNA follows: TGTGCCAGCAGTTTAGCTAGCGGGGGGTACACCGGGGAGCTGTTTTTT. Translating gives CASSLASGGYTGELFF.

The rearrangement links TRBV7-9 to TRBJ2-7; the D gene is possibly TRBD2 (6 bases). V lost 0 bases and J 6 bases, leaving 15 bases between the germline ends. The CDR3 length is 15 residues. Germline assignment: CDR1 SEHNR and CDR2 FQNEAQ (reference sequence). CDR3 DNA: TGTGCCAGCAGCTTAGCCGGGGGTGTCCCTTTCGAGCAGTACTTC. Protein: CASSLAGGVPFEQYF.

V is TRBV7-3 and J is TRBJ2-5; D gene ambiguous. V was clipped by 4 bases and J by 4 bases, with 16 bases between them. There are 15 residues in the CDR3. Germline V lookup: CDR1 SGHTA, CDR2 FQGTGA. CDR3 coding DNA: TGTGCCAGCAGCTCAACCCCGAGTCCGCGAGAGACCCAGTACTTC. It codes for CASSSTPSPRETQYF.

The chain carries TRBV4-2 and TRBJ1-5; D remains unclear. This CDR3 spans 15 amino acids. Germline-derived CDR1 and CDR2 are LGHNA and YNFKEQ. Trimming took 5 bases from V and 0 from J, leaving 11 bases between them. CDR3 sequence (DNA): TGTGCCAGCAGCGGCAATGCGGCTAGCAATCAGCCCCAGCATTTT. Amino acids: CASSGNAASNQPQHF.

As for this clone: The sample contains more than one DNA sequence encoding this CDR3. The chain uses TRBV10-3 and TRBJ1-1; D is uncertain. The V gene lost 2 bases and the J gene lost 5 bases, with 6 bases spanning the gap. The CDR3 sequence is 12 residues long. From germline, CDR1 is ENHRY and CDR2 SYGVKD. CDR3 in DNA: TGTGCCATCAGTGAGCGGGGAACTGAAGCTTTCTTT. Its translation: CAISERGTEAFF.

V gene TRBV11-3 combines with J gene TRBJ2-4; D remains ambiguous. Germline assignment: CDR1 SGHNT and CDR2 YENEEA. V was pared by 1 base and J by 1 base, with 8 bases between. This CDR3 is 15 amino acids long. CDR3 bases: TGTGCCAGCAGCTTAGGCTCTATGGCCAAAAACATTCAGTACTTC. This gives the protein CASSLGSMAKNIQYF.

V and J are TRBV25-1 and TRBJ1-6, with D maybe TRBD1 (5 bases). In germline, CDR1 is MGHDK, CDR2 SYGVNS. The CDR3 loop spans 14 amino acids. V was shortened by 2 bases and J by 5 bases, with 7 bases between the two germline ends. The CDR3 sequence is CASSEQGNNSPLHF. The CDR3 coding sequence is TGTGCCAGCAGTGAACAGGGCAATAATTCACCCCTCCACTTT.

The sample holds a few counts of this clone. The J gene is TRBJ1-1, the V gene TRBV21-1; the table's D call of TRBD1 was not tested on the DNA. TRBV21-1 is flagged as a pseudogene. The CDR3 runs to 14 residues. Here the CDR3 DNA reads TGTGCCAGCAGGGACAGCCGGTGGAACACTGAAGCTTTCTTT. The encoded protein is CASRDSRWNTEAFF.

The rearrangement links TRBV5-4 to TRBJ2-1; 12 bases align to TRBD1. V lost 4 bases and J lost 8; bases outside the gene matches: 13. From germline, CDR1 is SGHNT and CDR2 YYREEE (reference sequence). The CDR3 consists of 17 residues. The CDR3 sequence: CASSPKPGQGARDEQFF. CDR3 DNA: TGTGCCAGCAGCCCCAAACCGGGACAGGGGGCGCGGGATGAGCAGTTCTTC.

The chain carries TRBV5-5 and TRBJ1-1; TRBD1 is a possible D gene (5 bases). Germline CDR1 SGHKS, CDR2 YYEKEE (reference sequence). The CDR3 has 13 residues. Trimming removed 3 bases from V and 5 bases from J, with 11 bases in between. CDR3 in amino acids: CASSSWGGTEAFF. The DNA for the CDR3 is TGTGCCAGCAGCTCCTGGGGCGGTACTGAAGCTTTCTTT.

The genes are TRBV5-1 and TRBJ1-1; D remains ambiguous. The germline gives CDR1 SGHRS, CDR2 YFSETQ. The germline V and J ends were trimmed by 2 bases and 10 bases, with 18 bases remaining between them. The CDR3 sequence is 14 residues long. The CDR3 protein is CASSLIEWGDGAFF. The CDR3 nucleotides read TGCGCCAGCAGCTTAATTGAGTGGGGAGATGGAGCTTTCTTT.

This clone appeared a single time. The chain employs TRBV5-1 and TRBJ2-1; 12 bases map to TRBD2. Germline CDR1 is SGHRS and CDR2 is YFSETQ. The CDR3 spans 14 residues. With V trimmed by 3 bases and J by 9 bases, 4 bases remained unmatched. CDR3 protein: CASSSGTSGFEQFF. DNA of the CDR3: TGCGCCAGCAGCTCCGGGACTAGCGGGTTTGAGCAGTTCTTC.

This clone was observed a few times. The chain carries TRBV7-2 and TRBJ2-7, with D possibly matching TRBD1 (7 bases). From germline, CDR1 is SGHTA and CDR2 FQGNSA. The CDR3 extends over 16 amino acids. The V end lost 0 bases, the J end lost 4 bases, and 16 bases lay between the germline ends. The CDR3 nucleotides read TGTGCCAGCAGCTTAGCGTTAGCAGGGGGGTTTTACGAGCAGTACTTC. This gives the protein CASSLALAGGFYEQYF.

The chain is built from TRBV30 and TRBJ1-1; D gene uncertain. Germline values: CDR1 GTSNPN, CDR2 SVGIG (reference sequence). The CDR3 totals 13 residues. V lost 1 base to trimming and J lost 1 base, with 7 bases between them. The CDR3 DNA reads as TGTGCCTGGAGTGGGGCCGGGAACACTGAAGCTTTCTTT. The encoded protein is CAWSGAGNTEAFF.

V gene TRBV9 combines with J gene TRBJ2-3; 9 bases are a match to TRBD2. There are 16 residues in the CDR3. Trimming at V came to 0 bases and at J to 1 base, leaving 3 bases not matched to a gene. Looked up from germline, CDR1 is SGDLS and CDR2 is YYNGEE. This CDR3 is CASSVVAGGGTDTQYF. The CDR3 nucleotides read TGTGCCAGCAGCGTAGTGGCGGGAGGGGGCACAGATACGCAGTATTTT.

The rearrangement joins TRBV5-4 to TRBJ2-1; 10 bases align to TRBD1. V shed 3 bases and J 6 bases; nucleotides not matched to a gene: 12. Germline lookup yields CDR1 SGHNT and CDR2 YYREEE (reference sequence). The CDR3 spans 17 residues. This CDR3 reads CASSSGDRGSRGNEQFF. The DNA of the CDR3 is TGTGCCAGCAGCTCGGGGGACAGGGGCTCCCGGGGCAATGAGCAGTTCTTC.

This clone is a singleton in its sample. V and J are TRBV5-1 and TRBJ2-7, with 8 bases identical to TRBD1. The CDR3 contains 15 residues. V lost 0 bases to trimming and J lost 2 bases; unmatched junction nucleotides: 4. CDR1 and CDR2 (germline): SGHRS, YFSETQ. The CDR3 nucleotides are TGCGCCAGCAGCTTGGGTGACAGGGGCCCCTACGAGCAGTACTTC. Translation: CASSLGDRGPYEQYF.

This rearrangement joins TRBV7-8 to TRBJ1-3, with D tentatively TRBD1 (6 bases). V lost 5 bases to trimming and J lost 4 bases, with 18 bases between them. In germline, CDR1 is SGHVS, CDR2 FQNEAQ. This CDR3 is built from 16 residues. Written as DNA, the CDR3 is TGTGCCAGCAGCCGCACAAACAGGGAATCAGGAAACACCATATATTTT. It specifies CASSRTNRESGNTIYF.

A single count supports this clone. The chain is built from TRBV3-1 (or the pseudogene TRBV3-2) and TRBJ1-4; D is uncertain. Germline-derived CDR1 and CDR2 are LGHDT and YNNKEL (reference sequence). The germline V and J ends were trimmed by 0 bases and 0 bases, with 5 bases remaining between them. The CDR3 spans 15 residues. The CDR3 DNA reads TGTGCCAGCAGCCAAGAGGTAGCAACTAATGAAAAACTGTTTTTT. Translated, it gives CASSQEVATNEKLFF.

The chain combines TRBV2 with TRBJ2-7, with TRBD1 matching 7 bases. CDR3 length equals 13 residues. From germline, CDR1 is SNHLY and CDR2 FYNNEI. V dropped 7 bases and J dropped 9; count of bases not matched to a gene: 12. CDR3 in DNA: TGTGCCAGCACCTTACTAGGACAGGACGGGCAGTACTTC. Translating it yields CASTLLGQDGQYF.